The next 26 T cell receptor beta chains were all read from a single sample in a study of blood T cells in healthy people across ages. The second PCR ran about 6 to 12 cycles with a sample-barcoded 5' primer and J-beta primers. From the 5' RACE reads, TCRdb called clonotypes with MiXCR, one entry per CDR3 protein. This sample has about 1.8 million distinct CDR3 sequences, with just under 50% found just once. Sequencing was done on a sample of blood. All receptors come from a woman in her thirties or forties in good health.

J is TRBJ2-5 and V is TRBV5-1, with a tentative D call TRBD2 (6 bases). V shed 4 bases and J shed 11 bases, with 27 bases lying between them. The V gene's germline CDR1 is SGHRS and CDR2 YFSETQ. The CDR3 length is 16 residues. The CDR3 protein is CASSPPQGVRGNEQYF. CDR3 coding DNA: TGCGCCAGCAGCCCCCCTCAGGGCGTGCGGGGCAATGAGCAGTACTTC.

This clonotype was found many times. The chain recombines TRBV7-9 with TRBJ2-7; weak D call: TRBD2 (5 bases). This CDR3 is built from 13 residues. V lost 3 bases and J lost 4, with 10 bases in between. CDR1 and CDR2 from the germline V gene are SEHNR and FQNEAQ (reference sequence). CDR3 bases: TGTGCCAGCAGCTTGGGAGAGTATTACGAGCAGTACTTC. Its translation is CASSLGEYYEQYF.

This clonotype was recorded only once. This sequence joins TRBV5-8 and TRBJ2-7; 9 bases line up with TRBD1. V lost 3 bases and J lost 0; bases outside the gene matches: 7. Per germline, CDR1 SGHTS and CDR2 YDEGEE. The CDR3 is 16 residues long. In DNA form, the CDR3 reads TGTGCCAGCAGCTCCAGGACAGGGGATGGCTCCTACGAGCAGTACTTC. Its protein is CASSSRTGDGSYEQYF.

V and J are TRBV14 and TRBJ1-2, with D unclear. V was shortened by 0 bases and J by 4 bases, with 6 bases between the two germline ends. There are 13 residues in the CDR3. Germline V CDR1 and CDR2: SGHDN, FVKESK. The DNA of the CDR3 is TGTGCCAGCAGCCAAGATGCGATCTATGGCTACACCTTC. Its translation: CASSQDAIYGYTF.

The J gene is TRBJ2-4, the V gene TRBV20-1, with 7 bases fitting TRBD1. The J call may be incorrect, as the DNA end agrees better with TRBJ2-5. There are 15 residues in the CDR3. From germline, CDR1 is DFQATT and CDR2 SNEGSKA (reference sequence). CDR3 sequence: CSVKYDGTDQETQYF. The CDR3 region has the DNA TGCAGTGTGAAATACGATGGGACAGACCAAGAGACCCAGTACTTC.

This clonotype was seen more than once but under ten times. The CDR3 DNA reads TGTGCCAGCAGTTTAGGGTATTTGGAAGAGACCCAGTACTTC. Translation: CASSLGYLEETQYF. V usage is TRBV12-3 or TRBV12-4 and J usage is TRBJ2-5; D uncertain. This CDR3 has 14 residues. V dropped 1 base and J dropped 3 bases, with 9 bases sitting between them.

The table lists this clonotype with a few counts. The junction differs from germline at one of its ends, possibly a read error. V gene TRBV10-3 combines with J gene TRBJ1-1; TRBD1 is a possible D gene (5 bases). The V gene's germline CDR1 is ENHRY and CDR2 SYGVKD. The CDR3 runs 16 residues. Here the CDR3 reads CAIRDTWDLLNTEAFF. The CDR3, as DNA: TGTGCCATCAGGGATACCTGGGACCTCTTGAACACTGAGGCTTTCTTT.

V is TRBV6-1 and J is TRBJ1-2; D uncertain. This CDR3 has 15 amino acids. V was trimmed by 1 base and J by 1 base, leaving 10 bases between them. CDR1 MNHNS and CDR2 SASEGT come from the germline V gene. This CDR3 reads CASSEEDGLNYGYTF. The CDR3 DNA follows: TGTGCCAGCAGTGAAGAAGACGGTCTTAACTATGGCTACACCTTC.

This rearrangement joins TRBV12-3 or TRBV12-4 to TRBJ1-2, with D unresolved. The ends were cut back, 1 base at V and 4 bases at J, with 10 bases in the middle. The CDR3 is 14 amino acids. The CDR3 protein is CASSLDGVGYGYTF. CDR3 sequence (DNA): TGTGCCAGCAGTTTAGACGGGGTCGGCTATGGCTACACCTTC.

The chain couples TRBV6-1 to TRBJ2-6; 8 positions match TRBD1. This CDR3 is built from 18 residues. Germline CDR1 MNHNS, CDR2 SASEGT. The J segment lost 1 base and the V segment lost 10 bases, leaving 15 bases of the junction unmatched. The CDR3 DNA follows: TGTGCCACCAGGGGGTTAGGACAGGGAAGATCTGGGGCCAACGTCCTGACTTTC. This gives the protein CATRGLGQGRSGANVLTF.

The chain carries TRBV7-2 and TRBJ2-3; possibly TRBD2 for D (6 bases). V was clipped by 2 bases and J by 3 bases, with 12 bases between them. CDR3 length equals 15 residues. CDR1 is SGHTA, CDR2 FQGNSA, per germline. The CDR3 sequence: CASSLISGGTDTQYF. For the CDR3, the DNA is TGTGCCAGCAGCTTAATTTCCGGGGGAACAGATACGCAGTATTTT.

Here the CDR3 DNA reads TGTGCCAGCAGCTTAGCCAGGGACAGGGTCCGGTACGGCAATCAGCCCCAGCATTTT. As protein: CASSLARDRVRYGNQPQHF. This sequence joins TRBV7-2 and TRBJ1-5; TRBD1 aligns across 9 bases. The CDR3 is 19 residues long. The trim removed 0 bases at V and 2 bases at J, leaving 11 bases unmatched. The germline V gene encodes CDR1 SGHTA and CDR2 FQGNSA.

Turning to this clonotype: The junction and the germline gene differ at one end; a read error may be behind it. The rearrangement links TRBV27 to TRBJ2-4, with a weak D call TRBD1 (5 bases). Germline assignment: CDR1 MNHEY and CDR2 SMNVEV (reference sequence). The CDR3 is made up of 17 amino acids. CDR3 sequence (DNA): TGTGCCAGCAGTTTAGGGCCCCCAGGGATAGCCCAAAACATTCAGTACTTC. Protein: CASSLGPPGIAQNIQYF.

This rearrangement joins TRBV5-1 to TRBJ2-3; 8 bases map to TRBD1. CDR3 length: 15 amino acids. V dropped 3 bases and J dropped 4; count of bases not matched to a gene: 7. CDR1 and CDR2 from the germline V gene are SGHRS and YFSETQ. CDR3 nucleotide sequence: TGCGCCAGCAGCTCCGGACAGGGTTCCCCAGATACGCAGTATTTT. Translation: CASSSGQGSPDTQYF.

This clonotype was counted a few times. The chain is built from TRBV27 and TRBJ2-7, with TRBD2 matching over 14 bases. V dropped 6 bases and J dropped 3; count of bases not matched to a gene: 7. CDR3 length: 16 residues. Germline assignment: CDR1 MNHEY and CDR2 SMNVEV (reference sequence). The CDR3, as DNA: TGTGCCAGCAGCCCCGGGACTAGCGGGGGTGGCTACGAGCAGTACTTC. Translating gives CASSPGTSGGGYEQYF.

The sample holds a few counts of this clonotype. The rearrangement joins TRBV7-9 to TRBJ2-7; no clear D. This CDR3 has 15 residues. Trimming took off 5 bases at V and 1 base at J, with 15 bases between the two ends. Germline loops: CDR1 SEHNR, CDR2 FQNEAQ (reference sequence). CDR3 residues: CASSQSTGVSYEQYF. For the CDR3, the DNA is TGTGCCAGCAGCCAATCCACTGGGGTGTCCTACGAGCAGTACTTC.

V and J are TRBV7-2 and TRBJ2-1; D is possibly TRBD2 (7 bases). V was trimmed by 2 bases and J by 7 bases, leaving 18 bases between them. The V gene's germline CDR1 is SGHTA and CDR2 FQGNSA. This CDR3 is 16 amino acids long. This CDR3 is CASSLRGGSGVNEQFF. CDR3 sequence (DNA): TGTGCCAGCAGCTTAAGGGGGGGATCGGGGGTTAATGAGCAGTTCTTC.

This clonotype was observed a single time. The J gene is TRBJ1-2, the V gene TRBV29-1; no reliable D call. The germline gives CDR1 SQVTM, CDR2 ANQGSEA. The CDR3 totals 12 residues. With 2 bases removed from V and 2 bases from J, the gap between germline ends came to 6 bases. CDR3 in amino acids: CSVEPPNYGYTF. DNA of the CDR3: TGCAGCGTTGAACCTCCCAACTATGGCTACACCTTC.

V gene TRBV7-9 combines with J gene TRBJ2-3; D call uncertain. The CDR3 has 14 amino acids. V gave up 4 bases and J gave up 0 bases, with 8 bases separating them. Per the germline V gene, CDR1 is SEHNR and CDR2 is FQNEAQ (reference sequence). The CDR3 region is CASSSRKSTDTQYF. The DNA of the CDR3 is TGTGCCAGCAGCTCCAGGAAGAGCACAGATACGCAGTATTTT.

This clonotype was seen a few times. This chain joins TRBV6-2 or TRBV6-3 and TRBJ2-3; TRBD1 might be the D (6 bases). V dropped 0 bases and J dropped 3 bases, with 10 bases sitting between them. CDR1 is MNHEY, CDR2 SVGEGT, per germline. There are 15 residues in the CDR3. The CDR3 DNA is TGTGCCAGCAGTTACTCGAGGGGGTTAACAGATACGCAGTATTTT. As protein: CASSYSRGLTDTQYF.

The V and J genes are TRBV19 and TRBJ2-1, with unresolved D. In germline, CDR1 is LNHDA, CDR2 SQIVND (reference sequence). With 5 bases removed from V and 3 bases from J, the gap between germline ends came to 17 bases. The CDR3 covers 16 residues. CDR3 nucleotide sequence: TGTGCCAGTAGTCATCAGACGGCCCTTAACTACAATGAGCAGTTCTTC. Translated, it gives CASSHQTALNYNEQFF. Drawing the rest from reference TRBV19 and TRBJ2-1, the complete variable domain is DGGITQSPKYLFRKEGQNVTLSCEQNLNHDAMYWYRQDPGQGLRLIYYSQIVNDFQKGDIAEGYSVSREKKESFPLTVTSAQKNPTAFYLCASSHQTALNYNEQFFGPGTRLTVL.

The genes are TRBV4-2 and TRBJ2-3, with D unresolved. The CDR3 length is 13 residues. V was trimmed by 5 bases and J by 4 bases, leaving 10 bases between them. The germline V gene has CDR1 LGHNA and CDR2 YNFKEQ. The CDR3 here is CASSLSFPDTQYF. The CDR3 DNA is TGTGCCAGCAGCTTAAGTTTCCCAGATACGCAGTATTTT.

The chain couples TRBV15 to TRBJ2-1; 11 nucleotides agree with TRBD1. The CDR3 is 16 residues long. The J segment lost 9 bases and the V segment lost 0 bases, leaving 7 bases of the junction unmatched. Germline V gene sequence: CDR1 LNHNV, CDR2 YYDKDF (reference sequence). The CDR3 DNA reads TGTGCCACCAGCAGAGATGGAGGACAGGGGGCAGTTGAGCAGTTCTTC. Translated: CATSRDGGQGAVEQFF.

Only a few counts were recorded for this clonotype. The CDR3 nucleotides read TGCAGCGGTGGAGTAGCGGGGGGGCAGTACTTC. Amino acid sequence: CSGGVAGGQYF. V is TRBV29-1 and J is TRBJ2-5, with 11 bases fitting TRBD2. CDR1 and CDR2 (germline): SQVTM, ANQGSEA. The junction had 6 bases not matched to a gene; V was cut back by 7 bases and J by 11 bases. This CDR3 has 11 amino acids.

CDR3 bases: TGTGCCAGCAACAAACAGTCGACGGGCGAGCAGTACTTC. This translates into CASNKQSTGEQYF. The gene calls are TRBV12-3 or TRBV12-4 and TRBJ2-7; D is uncertain. The CDR3 has 13 residues. Trimming took off 7 bases at V and 6 bases at J, with 16 bases between the two ends.

The sample holds a few counts of this clonotype. The V gene is TRBV3-1, the J gene TRBJ2-5, with a tentative D call TRBD2 (7 bases). The CDR3 consists of 15 residues. The ends were cut back, 2 bases at V and 4 bases at J, with 14 bases in the middle. Germline loops: CDR1 LGHDT, CDR2 YNNKEL (reference sequence). The CDR3 loop is CASSQPRGEGETQYF. The DNA for the CDR3 is TGTGCCAGCAGCCAACCGAGGGGGGAGGGAGAGACCCAGTACTTC.